These T cell receptor beta chains were read from a single sample in a study of cytomegalovirus exposure and HLA in healthy donors. Libraries were prepared by immunoSEQ multiplex PCR; TCRdb keeps only in-frame clonotypes and omits some of them. This table holds 200,000 to 250,000 clones, approximately 85% found once. Sequencing used PBMCs. The receptor source for this set is a woman in her thirties or forties in good health and CMV-seronegative. CDR3s include the opening cysteine and the closing phenylalanine or tryptophan. Fields, in order: clone size, D gene, V gene, J gene, CDR3 DNA, CDR3 protein. D genes are given only for firm matches. The size of a clone is reported for some rows only, either as once, few or many, or as a class for expanded clones.

clone_size: few
d_call: -
v_call: TRBV30
j_call: TRBJ2-3
cdr3_nt: TGTGCCTGGAATGATGGCGGGGCTATTGGGTTGAGCACAGATACGCAGTATTTT
cdr3_aa: CAWNDGGAIGLSTDTQYF

clone_size: once
d_call: TRBD1
v_call: TRBV25-1
j_call: TRBJ1-2
cdr3_nt: TGTGCCAGCAGCGACCCACGGGGGGACAGGGTAGGCTATGGCTACACCTTC
cdr3_aa: CASSDPRGDRVGYGYTF

clone_size: few
d_call: TRBD1
v_call: TRBV28
j_call: TRBJ2-7
cdr3_nt: TGTGCCAGCCATAGACAGGGTTTTTCGGTTGAGCAGTACTTC
cdr3_aa: CASHRQGFSVEQYF

clone_size: -
d_call: -
v_call: TRBV10-2
j_call: TRBJ2-1
cdr3_nt: TGCGCCAGCAGTCTAGTGCATGAGCAGTTCTTC
cdr3_aa: CASSLVHEQFF

clone_size: -
d_call: -
v_call: TRBV18
j_call: TRBJ2-1
cdr3_nt: TGTGCCAGCTCACCGGGCGTAGGAACTGAGCAGTTCTTC
cdr3_aa: CASSPGVGTEQFF

clone_size: few
d_call: TRBD1
v_call: TRBV19
j_call: TRBJ2-2
cdr3_nt: TGTGCCAGTAGTATAGCCGGGACAGGGGTTTCCGGGGAGCTGTTTTTT
cdr3_aa: CASSIAGTGVSGELFF

clone_size: -
d_call: -
v_call: TRBV10-2
j_call: TRBJ2-7
cdr3_nt: TGCGCCACCCGGACTACCTACGAGCAGTACTTC
cdr3_aa: CATRTTYEQYF

clone_size: -
d_call: TRBD1
v_call: TRBV10-3
j_call: TRBJ1-2
cdr3_nt: TGTGCCATCAGAGGCGACAGGGACGGTGGCTACACCTTC
cdr3_aa: CAIRGDRDGGYTF

clone_size: -
d_call: -
v_call: TRBV27
j_call: TRBJ2-1
cdr3_nt: TGTGCCAGCAGTCCCGACAGGAGCGCCTACAATGAGCAGTTCTTC
cdr3_aa: CASSPDRSAYNEQFF

clone_size: once
d_call: -
v_call: TRBV5-4
j_call: TRBJ2-1
cdr3_nt: TGTGCCAGCACAAGAAAACTAGGGGGATACAATGAGCAGTTCTTC
cdr3_aa: CASTRKLGGYNEQFF

clone_size: -
d_call: -
v_call: TRBV5-1
j_call: TRBJ1-3
cdr3_nt: TGCGCCAGCAGCTTGGGGACTTTCTCTGGAAACACCATATATTTT
cdr3_aa: CASSLGTFSGNTIYF

clone_size: -
d_call: -
v_call: TRBV2
j_call: TRBJ2-2
cdr3_nt: TGTGCCAGCAGTCAACTACAAACCGGGGAGCTGTTTTTT
cdr3_aa: CASSQLQTGELFF

clone_size: once
d_call: TRBD1
v_call: TRBV11-2
j_call: TRBJ1-2
cdr3_nt: TGTGCCAGCAGCTTAGGGGGACAGCCCTATGGCTACACCTTC
cdr3_aa: CASSLGGQPYGYTF

clone_size: -
d_call: -
v_call: TRBV11-2
j_call: TRBJ1-6
cdr3_nt: TGTGCCAGCAGCTTAGATCGAACAGTTAACGGTTCACCCCTCCACTTT
cdr3_aa: CASSLDRTVNGSPLHF

clone_size: -
d_call: TRBD2
v_call: TRBV28
j_call: TRBJ2-1
cdr3_nt: TGTGCCAGCACCGGTTCGGGACTAGCGGGATATGAGCAGTTCTTC
cdr3_aa: CASTGSGLAGYEQFF

clone_size: -
d_call: -
v_call: TRBV5-5
j_call: TRBJ2-7
cdr3_nt: TGTGCCAGCAGCTTGGGACAGGACTACGAGCAGTACTTC
cdr3_aa: CASSLGQDYEQYF